A selection of T cell receptor beta chains follows, all from one sample in a study of blood T cell repertoires in COVID-19. Some clones are missing from TCRdb's copy, which holds only in-frame ones; the method was immunoSEQ multiplex PCR. The sample has 85,000 to 110,000 clones, 84% seen once; the top ten hold 10% to 15%. Sample: peripheral blood. These TCRs come from a human donor in a cohort sampled during active or convalescent COVID-19. CDR3s include the opening cysteine and the closing phenylalanine or tryptophan. A D gene is named only where the DNA matches it firmly. Clone size is given for some rows only: seen once, a few or many times, or a class if the clone is expanded.

d_call	v_call	clone_size	j_call	cdr3_aa	cdr3_nt
TRBD1	TRBV7-9	NA	TRBJ2-7	CASSFTRDRGESYEQYF	TGTGCCAGCAGCTTTACCCGGGACAGGGGAGAGTCCTACGAGCAGTACTTC
NA	TRBV14	NA	TRBJ1-1	CASSLDSNTEAFF	TGTGCCAGCAGCCTTGACTCAAACACTGAAGCTTTCTTT
NA	TRBV7-3	NA	TRBJ1-6	CASSPSPAGVNSPLHF	TGTGCCAGCAGCCCCTCACCGGCAGGGGTCAATTCACCCCTCCACTTT
TRBD1	TRBV6-2/TRBV6-3	NA	TRBJ1-1	CASSDRGEDGTEAFF	TGTGCCAGCAGTGACAGGGGGGAAGATGGCACTGAAGCTTTCTTT
NA	TRBV27	NA	TRBJ2-7	CASSRSGDSYEQYF	TGTGCCAGCAGCCGATCGGGGGACTCCTACGAGCAGTACTTC
NA	TRBV7-9	NA	TRBJ1-2	CASSFSNGGYTF	TGTGCCAGCAGCTTTAGCAACGGGGGCTACACCTTC
NA	TRBV4-2	NA	TRBJ1-2	CASSLNTGTNYGYTF	TGTGCCAGCAGCCTAAATACCGGGACAAACTATGGCTACACCTTC
NA	TRBV7-3	once	TRBJ2-3	CASSRAGDTQYF	TGTGCCAGCAGCCGCGCGGGGGATACGCAGTATTTT
NA	TRBV11-3	NA	TRBJ2-3	CASSPSADTQYF	TGTGCCAGCAGCCCGAGTGCAGATACGCAGTATTTT
NA	TRBV11-3	NA	TRBJ1-1	CASSSGPAGYTEAFF	TGTGCCAGCAGCTCCGGGCCGGCAGGGTACACTGAAGCTTTCTTT
TRBD1	TRBV28	NA	TRBJ1-1	CATRVTGVVLAFF	TGTGCCACCCGGGTGACAGGGGTGGTATTAGCTTTCTTT
TRBD1	TRBV4-3	NA	TRBJ1-3	CASSQDQGDGNTIYF	TGCGCCAGCAGCCAAGATCAGGGGGATGGAAACACCATATATTTT
NA	TRBV7-9	once	TRBJ2-1	CASSPWTGSYNEQFF	TGTGCCAGCAGCCCTTGGACGGGGTCCTACAATGAGCAGTTCTTC
TRBD1	TRBV7-2	once	TRBJ1-3	CASSPGTAGNTIYF	TGTGCCAGCAGCCCTGGGACAGCTGGAAACACCATATATTTT
TRBD2	TRBV5-5	NA	TRBJ2-1	CASSFGGDNEQFF	TGTGCCAGCAGCTTTGGGGGGGACAATGAGCAGTTCTTC
TRBD1	TRBV28	NA	TRBJ1-5	CASSSRDRGPNQPQHF	TGTGCCAGCAGTAGCCGGGACAGGGGGCCAAATCAGCCCCAGCATTTT
NA	TRBV5-1	few	TRBJ2-2	CASSLGRALNTGELFF	TGCGCCAGCAGCTTAGGCAGGGCCCTGAACACCGGGGAGCTGTTTTTT